This TCR beta chain was recovered during a study of blood T cell repertoires in COVID-19. Trimming shortened V by 2 bases and J by 2 bases, and 14 bases separated the two germline ends. This CDR3 has 16 residues. From germline, CDR1 is KGHSH and CDR2 LQKENI. Original data processing: The authors estimated nucleated cell counts from reference gene primer amplification. The repertoire was sequenced with immunoSEQ multiplex PCR; TCRdb's copy has only in-frame clones and lacks some. Clonal size and the V and J genes are those of that table, whereas D and trimming came from the DNA. The data show about 130,000 clones, around 81% seen once.

This clonotype originated in a woman aged 45-59 years with acute or convalescent COVID-19. V gene TRBV18 combines with J gene TRBJ2-3; the D gene is possibly TRBD1 (6 bases). Input material: peripheral blood. The CDR3 nucleotides are TGTGCCAGCTCACCAACCCTGAGGACAGCCACAGATACGCAGTATTTT. Amino acids: CASSPTLRTATDTQYF.